These 27 T cell receptor beta chains were sequenced from one sample in a study of T-cell reconstitution after alpha-beta-depleted transplantation in children. Researchers prepared the TCRbeta library using unique molecular identifiers, the study reports. TCRdb independently ran MiXCR on the PCR reads; one entry per CDR3 protein. The sample carries approximately 400,000 distinct CDR3 sequences, approximately 10% recorded once. The sequenced sample was PBMCs from the stem cell graft donor, obtained from the stem cell graft. All receptors come from a human donor who donated a stem cell graft to a child with acute myeloid leukemia.

This clonotype was detected only a few times. The J gene is TRBJ1-5, the V gene TRBV20-1, with D uncertain. This CDR3 comprises 15 residues. The V end lost 3 bases, the J end lost 7 bases, and 19 bases lay between the germline ends. Germline values: CDR1 DFQATT, CDR2 SNEGSKA (reference sequence). CDR3 loop: CSASSRQLVGQPQHF. The CDR3, as DNA: TGCAGTGCTAGTTCTAGGCAGTTAGTCGGCCAGCCCCAGCATTTT.

This clonotype was seen a handful of times. The V gene is TRBV6-5, the J gene TRBJ2-2; 8 bases fit TRBD1. V lost 7 bases and J lost 4; bases outside the gene matches: 8. The CDR3 consists of 15 residues. Germline lookup yields CDR1 MNHEY and CDR2 SVGAGI. CDR3 DNA sequence: TGTGCCAGCAAGTTCCAGGGGGCAATCACCGGGGAGCTGTTTTTT. It specifies CASKFQGAITGELFF.

This clonotype has at least ten counts. The V gene is TRBV15, the J gene TRBJ2-3; TRBD2 matches at 10 bases. Germline CDR1 and CDR2: LNHNV and YYDKDF (reference sequence). Trimming at V came to 5 bases and at J to 5 bases, leaving 4 bases not matched to a gene. CDR3 length: 14 amino acids. The CDR3 DNA is TGTGCCACCAGCGCAGCGGGGGGGAGAGATACGCAGTATTTT. The encoded protein is CATSAAGGRDTQYF.

V gene TRBV7-3 combines with J gene TRBJ2-1, with TRBD1 as a possible D gene (5 bases). The V end was cut by 3 bases, the J end by 5 bases, with 8 bases between. CDR3 size: 13 residues. The germline V gene encodes CDR1 SGHTA and CDR2 FQGTGA. CDR3 sequence: CASSFGAHNEQFF. The DNA of the CDR3 is TGTGCCAGCAGCTTTGGGGCTCACAATGAGCAGTTCTTC.

V gene TRBV29-1 combines with J gene TRBJ2-3; 10 positions agree with TRBD2. The J segment lost 1 base and the V segment lost 4 bases, leaving 8 bases of the junction unmatched. Looked up from germline, CDR1 is SQVTM and CDR2 is ANQGSEA. The CDR3 covers 16 residues. CDR3 sequence reads: CSVGGGLAEGTDTQYF. The CDR3 coding sequence is TGCAGCGTTGGGGGCGGACTAGCGGAAGGCACAGATACGCAGTATTTT.

This clonotype was seen ten or more times. The V gene is TRBV20-1, the J gene TRBJ1-5; 7 nucleotides agree with TRBD1. CDR3 length: 12 amino acids. Per germline, CDR1 DFQATT and CDR2 SNEGSKA (reference sequence). J gave up 4 bases and V 6 bases, and 3 bases lay outside the gene matches. CDR3 in amino acids: CSATGYNQPQHF. CDR3 nucleotide sequence: TGCAGTGCGACAGGGTATAATCAGCCCCAGCATTTT.

This clonotype was counted between two and nine times. The chain combines TRBV11-2 with TRBJ1-6; D is uncertain. The CDR3 length is 13 residues. Between the trimmed V and J ends, which lost 3 bases and 5 bases, there was a span of 5 bases. Germline CDR1 reads SGHAT; CDR2 reads FQNNGV. The CDR3, as DNA: TGTGCCAGCAGCTTCGCCGATAATTCACCCCTCCACTTT. Its protein is CASSFADNSPLHF.

The J gene is TRBJ1-1, the V gene TRBV20-1, with D possibly matching TRBD1 (5 bases). CDR1 DFQATT and CDR2 SNEGSKA come from the germline V gene (reference sequence). The CDR3 is 15 residues long. The V end lost 1 base, the J end lost 3 bases, and 15 bases lay between the germline ends. The CDR3 nucleotides are TGCAGTGCTAGAGGTTGGGGGAAGGGTGACACTGAAGCTTTCTTT. Amino acid sequence: CSARGWGKGDTEAFF.

This clonotype was found a few times. The J gene is TRBJ2-6, the V gene TRBV29-1; a possible D gene is TRBD2 (7 bases). Germline loops: CDR1 SQVTM, CDR2 ANQGSEA. The CDR3 is made up of 16 amino acids. V was shortened by 3 bases and J by 4 bases, with 16 bases between the two germline ends. The CDR3 sequence is CSVEVGGAPGANVLTF. CDR3 coding DNA: TGCAGCGTTGAGGTTGGGGGGGCCCCGGGGGCCAACGTCCTGACTTTC. Supplemented by reference TRBV29-1 and TRBJ2-6, the full variable domain reads SAVISQKPSRDICQRGTSLTIQCQVDSQVTMMFWYRQQPGQSLTLIATANQGSEATYESGFVIDKFPISRPNLTFSTLTVSNMSPEDSSIYLCSVEVGGAPGANVLTFGAGSRLTVL.

This clonotype was observed a handful of times. This chain joins TRBV6-5 and TRBJ2-3; a possible D gene is TRBD2 (5 bases). This CDR3 has 14 residues. Trimming took off 4 bases at V and 3 bases at J, with 11 bases between the two ends. Germline-derived CDR1 and CDR2 are MNHEY and SVGAGI. The CDR3 nucleotides read TGTGCCAGCAGTTCATTGATAGCGACAGATACGCAGTATTTT. This translates into CASSSLIATDTQYF.

The J gene is TRBJ2-2, the V gene TRBV25-1, with 13 nucleotides matching TRBD2. The germline gives CDR1 MGHDK, CDR2 SYGVNS. CDR3 size: 17 residues. The J segment lost 6 bases and the V segment lost 1 base, leaving 5 bases of the junction unmatched. The CDR3 is CASSEFQTSGRPGELFF. In DNA form, the CDR3 reads TGTGCCAGCAGTGAATTCCAGACTAGCGGGAGGCCCGGGGAGCTGTTTTTT.

This rearrangement joins TRBV12-3 or TRBV12-4 to TRBJ1-2, with D maybe TRBD1 (6 bases). V lost 3 bases, J lost 4 bases, and 15 bases lay in between. This CDR3 has 15 residues. The CDR3 sequence: CASSFPGALGYGYTF. CDR3 nucleotides: TGTGCCAGCAGTTTTCCAGGGGCTCTGGGCTATGGCTACACCTTC.

This clonotype was counted only a few times. The J gene is TRBJ1-2, the V gene TRBV3-1, with D perhaps TRBD1 (5 bases). Trimming took off 1 base at V and 8 bases at J, with 14 bases between the two ends. There are 14 residues in the CDR3. CDR1 and CDR2 from the germline V gene are LGHDT and YNNKEL (reference sequence). CDR3 amino acids: CASSQVARDGGYTF. DNA of the CDR3: TGTGCCAGCAGCCAAGTAGCCCGGGACGGCGGCTACACCTTC. The full variable domain, rest sourced from reference TRBV3-1 and TRBJ1-2, is DTAVSQTPKYLVTQMGNDKSIKCEQNLGHDTMYWYKQDSKKFLKIMFSYNNKELIINETVPNRFSPKSPDKAHLNLHINSLELGDSAVYFCASSQVARDGGYTFGSGTRLTVV.

This clonotype has only a few counts. This sequence joins TRBV6-4 and TRBJ2-3, with TRBD1 matching 10 bases. CDR3 size: 15 residues. The V gene's germline CDR1 is MRHNA and CDR2 SNTAGT. The V and J ends lost 0 bases and 4 bases, in that order; junction bases with no gene match: 1. The CDR3 spells CASSDSTGGADTQYF. CDR3 DNA sequence: TGTGCCAGCAGTGACTCGACAGGGGGCGCAGATACGCAGTATTTT.

The chain has TRBV20-1 and TRBJ2-7; perhaps TRBD1 as D (6 bases). Trimming cost V 4 bases and J 0 bases, with 10 bases left between them. The CDR3 spans 13 residues. Per germline, CDR1 DFQATT and CDR2 SNEGSKA (reference sequence). Here the CDR3 DNA reads TGCAGTGCTAAAGGACAGAGCTCCTACGAGCAGTACGTC. Protein sequence: CSAKGQSSYEQYV.

There are a few counts of this clonotype. The chain recombines TRBV7-9 with TRBJ2-7, with D possibly being TRBD1 or TRBD2 (5 bases each). Germline-derived CDR1 and CDR2 are SEHNR and FQNEAQ (reference sequence). The V and J ends lost 5 bases and 3 bases respectively, with 20 bases between them. The CDR3 extends over 16 amino acids. CDR3 residues: CASSPPPERGVYEQYF. The CDR3 DNA is TGTGCCAGCAGCCCCCCCCCCGAGAGGGGAGTCTACGAGCAGTACTTC.

The chain combines TRBV7-2 with TRBJ2-5; D gene uncertain. V shed 0 bases and J shed 5 bases, with 13 bases lying between them. CDR3 length: 15 amino acids. Per germline, CDR1 SGHTA and CDR2 FQGNSA. The CDR3 DNA follows: TGTGCCAGCAGCTTAGCGCAAGGGTCCGGGGAGACCCAGTACTTC. Translating it yields CASSLAQGSGETQYF.

This clonotype was seen just once. Without the conserved terminal phenylalanine or tryptophan, this CDR3 likely stems from a read error. The chain combines TRBV7-9 with TRBJ2-7, with TRBD1 matching 9 bases. The CDR3 totals 16 residues. From germline, CDR1 is SEHNR and CDR2 FQNEAQ (reference sequence). J gave up 3 bases and V 3 bases, and 9 bases lay outside the gene matches. The CDR3 bases are TGTGCCAGCAGCTTTCCGACAGGGGGGAACATCTACGAGCAGTACATC. Its translation: CASSFPTGGNIYEQYI.

This clonotype appeared a few times. This chain connects TRBV7-9 to TRBJ2-3; D unresolved. The germline V and J ends were trimmed by 3 bases and 4 bases, with 8 bases remaining between them. The CDR3 runs 13 residues. CDR1 and CDR2 (germline): SEHNR, FQNEAQ (reference sequence). CDR3 coding DNA: TGTGCCAGCAGCTTCTTTCAGGCAGATACGCAGTATTTT. Protein: CASSFFQADTQYF.

The CDR3 sequence is CASSIVLPEYEQYV. The CDR3 DNA reads TGTGCCAGTAGTATAGTTCTACCGGAATACGAGCAGTACGTC. The V call is TRBV19, the J call TRBJ2-7; D is unclear. V was clipped by 1 base and J by 4 bases, with 11 bases between them. This CDR3 contains 14 residues. Germline assignment: CDR1 LNHDA and CDR2 SQIVND (reference sequence).

The V call is TRBV12-3 or TRBV12-4, the J call TRBJ2-7; 7 positions match TRBD1. V lost 4 bases to trimming and J lost 5 bases; unmatched junction nucleotides: 8. CDR3 length: 14 residues. The CDR3 spells CASSSSRQGDEQYF. The CDR3 DNA follows: TGTGCCAGCAGTTCCTCCCGACAGGGTGACGAGCAGTACTTC.

The rearrangement links TRBV12-3 or TRBV12-4 to TRBJ1-1; possible D gene TRBD1, 5 bases. The CDR3 loop spans 15 amino acids. Trimming removed 3 bases at V and 11 bases at J, with 22 bases between. For the CDR3, the DNA is TGTGCCAGCAGTTTCCCCTACGGGACTAAACGATCGGCTTTCTTT. Protein sequence: CASSFPYGTKRSAFF.

Details on this clonotype: Possible read error: a much larger clone is one base away. The chain is built from TRBV7-2 and TRBJ2-7; D may be TRBD1 (5 bases). CDR3 length equals 12 residues. CDR1 SGHTA and CDR2 FQGNSA come from the germline V gene. With 4 bases removed from V and 3 bases from J, the gap between germline ends came to 7 bases. For the CDR3, the DNA is TGTGCCAGCAGCTCTAGGGGCTACGAGCAGTACTTC. It encodes CASSSRGYEQYF. Full variable domain (missing parts from reference TRBV7-2 and TRBJ2-7): GAGVSQSPSNKVTEKGKDVELRCDPISGHTALYWYRQSLGQGLEFLIYFQGNSAPDKSGLPSDRFSAERTGGSVSTLTIQRTQQEDSAVYLCASSSRGYEQYFGPGTRLTVT.

The V gene is TRBV27, the J gene TRBJ1-1; D may be TRBD1 (5 bases). Germline assignment: CDR1 MNHEY and CDR2 SMNVEV (reference sequence). There are 13 residues in the CDR3. V was clipped by 3 bases and J by 6 bases, with 11 bases between them. CDR3 bases: TGTGCCAGCAGTTTGAAGGGGAGGGCTGAAGCTTTCTTT. It codes for CASSLKGRAEAFF.

This clonotype turned up a few times. The chain combines TRBV12-3 or TRBV12-4 with TRBJ1-6, with TRBD1 identical over 7 bases. The CDR3 covers 13 residues. V dropped 6 bases and J dropped 9; count of bases not matched to a gene: 5. The CDR3 DNA reads as TGTGCCAGCAGAACAGGGGCGGTTTCACCCCTCCACTTT. As protein: CASRTGAVSPLHF.

This clonotype has only a few counts. V and J are TRBV29-1 and TRBJ1-5; D might be TRBD1 (5 bases). This CDR3 is built from 13 residues. Between the trimmed V and J ends, which lost 1 base and 2 bases, there was a span of 6 bases. The germline V gene encodes CDR1 SQVTM and CDR2 ANQGSEA. CDR3 loop: CSVEVGGNQPQHF. The CDR3 bases are TGCAGCGTTGAAGTGGGGGGCAATCAGCCCCAGCATTTT.

The chain employs TRBV6-1 and TRBJ1-4; D is unresolved. V lost 3 bases and J lost 0, with 8 bases in between. Germline lookup yields CDR1 MNHNS and CDR2 SASEGT. This CDR3 is built from 15 residues. The CDR3 DNA reads TGTGCCAGCAGTGAGAGGGTTGCAACTAATGAAAAACTGTTTTTT. This translates into CASSERVATNEKLFF.